Following are 10 T cell receptor beta chains from one sample sequenced in a study of identical twins. TCRdb reanalysed the 5' RACE reads using MiXCR and keeps one entry per CDR3 protein. The data hold around 1.7 million distinct CDR3 sequences, with under 35% observed a single time. The material sequenced was cord blood. The receptors were sampled from a newborn girl in good health.

The chain has TRBV7-9 and TRBJ2-7; D is uncertain. The V end was cut by 5 bases, the J end by 1 base, with 12 bases between. Germline V gives CDR1 SEHNR, CDR2 FQNEAQ (reference sequence). CDR3 length: 14 residues. The DNA for the CDR3 is TGTGCCAGCAGCCATAAGGACGGATCCTACGAGCAGTACTTC. Translating it yields CASSHKDGSYEQYF.

The chain has TRBV6-2 or TRBV6-3 and TRBJ2-1, with D tentatively TRBD2 (5 bases). The DNA matches TRBJ2-7 better at its end, which makes the J call doubtful. Germline CDR1 reads MNHEY; CDR2 reads SVGEGT. CDR3 length equals 15 residues. DNA of the CDR3: TGTGCCAGCACCCTAGGGAGCCTCAGATACAATGAGCAGTACTTC. It is translated as CASTLGSLRYNEQYF.

This clonotype has only a few counts. The chain recombines TRBV27 with TRBJ1-1; D perhaps matches TRBD1 (6 bases). V was pared by 5 bases and J by 6 bases, with 13 bases between. Germline loops: CDR1 MNHEY, CDR2 SMNVEV (reference sequence). The CDR3 spans 13 residues. CDR3 DNA sequence: TGTGCCAGCAGTCAATCTACAGGGTCTGAAGCTTTCTTT. This gives the protein CASSQSTGSEAFF.

Note on this clonotype: The junction and the germline gene differ at one end; a read error may be behind it. In DNA form, the CDR3 reads TGCAGTGCGAGAGACAGGGTTGGAGAAAAACTGTTTTTT. This translates into CSARDRVGEKLFF. The genes are TRBV20-1 and TRBJ1-4; 7 bases are a match to TRBD1. Germline CDR1 DFQATT, CDR2 SNEGSKA (reference sequence). There are 13 residues in the CDR3.

This chain connects TRBV28 to TRBJ1-1, with D unclear. CDR1 MDHEN and CDR2 SYDVKM come from the germline V gene. V was shortened by 11 bases and J by 2 bases, with 15 bases between the two germline ends. The CDR3 runs 13 residues. CDR3 coding DNA: TGTGCCGGCATCGGCAGCTACAACACTGAAGCTTTCTTT. This translates into CAGIGSYNTEAFF.

J is TRBJ2-1 and V is TRBV29-1; D might be TRBD2 (5 bases). Looked up from germline, CDR1 is SQVTM and CDR2 is ANQGSEA. The CDR3 totals 13 residues. V lost 6 bases and J lost 6, with 15 bases in between. CDR3 DNA sequence: TGCAGCGTGACTACTAGATCCGCCAATGAGCAGTTCTTC. Protein product: CSVTTRSANEQFF.

Only one count was recorded for this clonotype. The genes are TRBV7-2 and TRBJ2-5, with TRBD2 identical over 7 bases. With V trimmed by 3 bases and J by 2 bases, 9 bases remained unmatched. The germline V gene encodes CDR1 SGHTA and CDR2 FQGNSA. There are 16 residues in the CDR3. The DNA of the CDR3 is TGTGCCAGCAGCTTCGCCGTGTCTAGCGGTCAAGAGACCCAGTACTTC. Its translation is CASSFAVSSGQETQYF. The entire variable domain, with the rest obtained from reference TRBV7-2 and TRBJ2-5, is as follows: GAGVSQSPSNKVTEKGKDVELRCDPISGHTALYWYRQSLGQGLEFLIYFQGNSAPDKSGLPSDRFSAERTGGSVSTLTIQRTQQEDSAVYLCASSFAVSSGQETQYFGPGTRLLVL.

This chain connects TRBV25-1 to TRBJ2-7; TRBD2 agrees at 8 bases. The CDR3 runs to 13 residues. V lost 4 bases and J lost 5; bases outside the gene matches: 4. The germline V gene has CDR1 MGHDK and CDR2 SYGVNS. CDR3 loop: CASSGAGVDEQYF. The CDR3 DNA follows: TGTGCCAGCAGTGGAGCGGGAGTTGACGAGCAGTACTTC.

This chain links TRBV29-1 with TRBJ1-2, with 7 bases that match TRBD1. Germline V gene data show CDR1 as SQVTM and CDR2 as ANQGSEA. The CDR3 sequence is 13 residues long. Trimming cost V 6 bases and J 5 bases; bases outside gene matches: 9. The CDR3 DNA reads TGCAGCGTGGAAACAGGGGTGGGATATGGCTACACCTTC. It codes for CSVETGVGYGYTF.

The chain uses TRBV20-1 and TRBJ1-1; TRBD1 might be the D (5 bases). V was cut by 3 bases and J by 5 bases, with 16 bases left in between. The CDR3 totals 14 residues. Per the germline V gene, CDR1 is DFQATT and CDR2 is SNEGSKA (reference sequence). CDR3 sequence reads: CSARSKGGETEAFF. Here the CDR3 DNA reads TGCAGTGCTAGGTCAAAGGGAGGGGAAACTGAAGCTTTCTTT.